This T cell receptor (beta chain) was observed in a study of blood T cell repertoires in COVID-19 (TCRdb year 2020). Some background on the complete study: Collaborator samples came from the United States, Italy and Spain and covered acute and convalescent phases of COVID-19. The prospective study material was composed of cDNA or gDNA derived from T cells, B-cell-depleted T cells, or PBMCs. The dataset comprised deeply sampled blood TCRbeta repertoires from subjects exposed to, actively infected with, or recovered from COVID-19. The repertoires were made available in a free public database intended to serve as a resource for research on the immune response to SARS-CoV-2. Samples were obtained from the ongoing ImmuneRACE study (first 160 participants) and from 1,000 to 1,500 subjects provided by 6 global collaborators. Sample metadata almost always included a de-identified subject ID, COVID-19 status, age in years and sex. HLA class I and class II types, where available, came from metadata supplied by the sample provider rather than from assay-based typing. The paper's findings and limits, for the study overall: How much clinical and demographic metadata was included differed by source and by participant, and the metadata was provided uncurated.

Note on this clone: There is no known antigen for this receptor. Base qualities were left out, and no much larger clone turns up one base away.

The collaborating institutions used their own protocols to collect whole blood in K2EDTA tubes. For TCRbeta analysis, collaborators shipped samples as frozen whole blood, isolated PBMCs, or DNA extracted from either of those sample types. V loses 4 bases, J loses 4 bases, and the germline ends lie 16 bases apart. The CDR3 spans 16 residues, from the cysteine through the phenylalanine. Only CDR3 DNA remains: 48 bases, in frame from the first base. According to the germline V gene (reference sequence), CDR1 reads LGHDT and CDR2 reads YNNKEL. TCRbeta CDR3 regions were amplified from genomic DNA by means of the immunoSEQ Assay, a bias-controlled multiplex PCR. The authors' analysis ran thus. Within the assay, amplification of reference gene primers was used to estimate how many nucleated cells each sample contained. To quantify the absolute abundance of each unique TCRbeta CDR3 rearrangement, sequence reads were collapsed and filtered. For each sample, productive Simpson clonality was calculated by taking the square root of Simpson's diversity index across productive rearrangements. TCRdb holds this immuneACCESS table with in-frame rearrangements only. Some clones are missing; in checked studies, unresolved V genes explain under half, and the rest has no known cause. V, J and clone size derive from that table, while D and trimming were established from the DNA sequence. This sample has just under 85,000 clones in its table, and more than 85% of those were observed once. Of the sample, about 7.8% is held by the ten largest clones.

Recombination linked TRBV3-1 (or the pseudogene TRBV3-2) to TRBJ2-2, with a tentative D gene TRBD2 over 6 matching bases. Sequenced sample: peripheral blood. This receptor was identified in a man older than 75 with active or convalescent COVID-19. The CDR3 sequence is CASSPKAGRITGELFF. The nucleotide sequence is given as TGTGCCAGCAGCCCTAAGGCGGGACGGATCACCGGGGAGCTGTTTTTT.